The rows below give T cell receptor beta chains drawn from one sample of a study of T cell repertoires in cytomegalovirus infection. Their antigens are not known. Each CDR3 protein gets one entry after TCRdb re-called the reads with MiXCR. The table includes 680,000 or so distinct CDR3 sequences, about 30% detected once. The sequenced sample was cultured PBMCs, obtained from culture after CMV antigen stimulation. The receptors come from a human donor in good health (CMV status not recorded). Some clones in this sample may be carry-over from other donors' samples. Both conserved end residues are part of each CDR3. The D gene is left open where the match is weak. The size of a clone is reported for some rows only, either as once, few or many, or as a class for expanded clones.

clone size	V gene	D gene	J gene	CDR3 protein	CDR3 DNA
.	TRBV4-1	TRBD2	TRBJ2-7	CASSLSWTSGSTYEQYF	TGCGCCAGCAGCCTATCATGGACTAGCGGGTCGACCTACGAGCAGTACTTC
few	TRBV4-1	.	TRBJ1-1	CASSQDLPSGVAAFF	TGCGCCAGCAGCCAAGATCTCCCCTCCGGGGTGGCAGCTTTCTTT
.	TRBV5-1	TRBD2	TRBJ2-1	CASSLGGLAVYNEQFF	TGCGCCAGCAGCTTGGGTGGACTAGCGGTCTACAATGAGCAGTTCTTC
few	TRBV14	.	TRBJ1-2	CASSQEAVRAYGYTF	TGTGCCAGCAGCCAAGAAGCTGTCAGGGCGTATGGCTACACCTTC
.	TRBV5-6	TRBD1	TRBJ2-7	CTSSLTGIYEQYF	TGTACCAGCAGCTTGACAGGGATCTACGAGCAGTACTTC
.	TRBV10-3	.	TRBJ2-3	CAISGTATDTQYF	TGTGCCATCAGCGGAACGGCCACAGATACGCAGTATTTT
.	TRBV2	.	TRBJ2-7	CARRDTSYEQYF	TGTGCCAGACGGGACACATCCTACGAGCAGTACTTC
.	TRBV15	TRBD2	TRBJ2-5	CATSRGPSGVLWTQYF	TGTGCCACCAGCAGGGGACCTAGCGGGGTGCTATGGACCCAGTACTTC
.	TRBV20-1	.	TRBJ1-2	CSAQSDYGYTF	TGCAGTGCTCAATCGGACTATGGCTACACCTTC
few	TRBV7-2	TRBD1	TRBJ2-4	CASSPPDRAAQYF	TGTGCCAGCAGCCCCCCGGACAGGGCGGCACAGTACTTC
few	TRBV19	.	TRBJ1-5	CASSKSPNQPQHF	TGTGCCAGTAGTAAGTCCCCGAATCAGCCCCAGCATTTT
.	TRBV7-6	.	TRBJ1-3	CASSPALSGGTIYF	TGTGCCAGCAGCCCTGCACTCTCCGGTGGCACCATATATTTT
.	TRBV12-3/TRBV12-4	TRBD2	TRBJ2-7	CASCTSGYYEQYF	TGTGCCAGCTGCACTAGCGGGTACTACGAGCAGTACTTC
few	TRBV12-3/TRBV12-4	TRBD1	TRBJ1-4	CASSRQGGDEKLFF	TGTGCCAGCAGTAGACAGGGGGGGGATGAAAAACTGTTTTTT
many	TRBV6-2/TRBV6-3	.	TRBJ2-3	CASSTRESTDTQYF	TGTGCCAGCAGTACCCGGGAGAGCACAGATACGCAGTATTTT
few	TRBV4-1	TRBD2	TRBJ2-1	CASSRGDGGAYNEQFF	TGCGCCAGCAGCCGGGGGGACGGGGGGGCCTACAATGAGCAGTTCTTC
.	TRBV6-1	TRBD1	TRBJ2-7	CASRLTGAQYF	TGTGCCAGCAGATTGACAGGGGCTCAGTACTTC
many	TRBV7-6	.	TRBJ2-1	CASSLGGYYNEQFF	TGTGCCAGCAGCTTAGGGGGATACTACAATGAGCAGTTCTTC
.	TRBV7-9	TRBD2	TRBJ2-1	CASTVSGGADEQFF	TGTGCCAGCACGGTGAGCGGGGGGGCCGATGAGCAGTTCTTC
.	TRBV12-3/TRBV12-4	.	TRBJ2-3	CASSLSGRTDTQYF	TGTGCCAGCAGTTTATCAGGGCGCACAGATACGCAGTATTTT
many	TRBV7-2	TRBD2	TRBJ2-3	CASSQGLATDTQYF	TGTGCCAGCAGCCAGGGACTAGCCACAGATACGCAGTATTTT
many	TRBV7-8	.	TRBJ1-1	CASSLGGFTEAFF	TGTGCCAGCAGCCTTGGGGGGTTCACTGAAGCTTTCTTT
.	TRBV28	.	TRBJ2-7	CASSLAPKVGTYEQYF	TGTGCCAGCAGTCTCGCCCCTAAGGTCGGAACCTACGAGCAGTACTTC
.	TRBV28	.	TRBJ2-3	CASRAPDTQYF	TGTGCCAGCAGGGCGCCAGATACGCAGTATTTT
few	TRBV7-6	TRBD1	TRBJ1-4	CASSLTGGVNEKLFF	TGTGCCAGCAGCTTGACAGGGGGCGTTAATGAAAAACTGTTTTTT
many	TRBV7-9	.	TRBJ1-4	CASSLRGLNEKLFF	TGTGCCAGCAGCTTACGGGGCTTAAATGAAAAACTGTTTTTT
.	TRBV29-1	.	TRBJ1-1	CSVERLPITEAFF	TGCAGCGTTGAAAGGTTGCCTATCACTGAAGCTTTCTTT
few	TRBV11-2	.	TRBJ1-6	CASSNIFSSPLHF	TGTGCCAGCAGCAACATTTTTTCTTCACCCCTCCACTTT
.	TRBV6-2/TRBV6-3	TRBD1	TRBJ1-1	CASSETGVRGTEAFF	TGTGCCAGCAGTGAGACAGGGGTCCGGGGCACTGAAGCTTTCTTT
.	TRBV27	.	TRBJ2-2	CASSFLFTTGGELFF	TGTGCCAGCAGTTTCCTATTCACGACTGGCGGGGAGCTGTTTTTT
many	TRBV7-2	.	TRBJ1-5	CASSVRGLDNQPQHF	TGTGCCAGCAGCGTCAGGGGATTAGACAATCAGCCCCAGCATTTT
.	TRBV19	.	TRBJ2-7	CASSKDSPPYEQYF	TGTGCCAGTAGTAAGGACAGTCCGCCCTACGAGCAGTACTTC
.	TRBV12-3/TRBV12-4	.	TRBJ2-3	CASSWTISSTDTQYF	TGTGCCAGCAGTTGGACTATTTCTAGCACAGATACGCAGTATTTT
few	TRBV6-1	.	TRBJ1-6	CASSEFGRDLQYSPLHF	TGTGCCAGCAGTGAATTCGGGCGGGATCTTCAGTATTCACCCCTCCACTTT
.	TRBV5-1	.	TRBJ1-3	CASSALGTTVGNTIYF	TGCGCCAGCAGCGCCCTCGGGACAACTGTTGGAAACACCATATATTTT
once	TRBV7-8	TRBD2	TRBJ2-1	CASSLGLAGSSYNEQFF	TGTGCCAGCAGCTTAGGGCTAGCGGGTTCCTCCTACAATGAGCAGTTCTTC
.	TRBV6-2/TRBV6-3	TRBD1	TRBJ2-2	CASSYNRGGTGELFF	TGTGCCAGCAGTTACAACAGGGGCGGCACCGGGGAGCTGTTTTTT
few	TRBV7-9	.	TRBJ2-7	CAMDGAESYEQYF	TGTGCCATGGACGGGGCGGAGTCCTACGAGCAGTACTTC
.	TRBV6-1	.	TRBJ2-2	CASIWTGNTGELFF	TGTGCCAGCATCTGGACCGGTAACACCGGGGAGCTGTTTTTT
many	TRBV6-1	.	TRBJ1-1	CASRRPGGTEAFF	TGTGCCAGCAGACGACCTGGTGGGACTGAAGCTTTCTTT
.	TRBV20-1	TRBD1	TRBJ1-2	CSGEDRVTNYGYTF	TGCAGTGGCGAGGACAGGGTGACTAACTATGGCTACACCTTC
.	TRBV7-2	TRBD2	TRBJ2-1	CASSLSAGDEQFF	TGTGCCAGCAGCTTATCGGCGGGGGACGAGCAGTTCTTC
.	TRBV6-2/TRBV6-3	TRBD1	TRBJ1-6	CASSATGTGRNSPLHF	TGTGCCAGCAGTGCGACAGGGACGGGTCGTAATTCACCCCTCCACTTT
.	TRBV7-2	.	TRBJ2-7	CASTRGASSDLDEQYF	TGTGCCAGCACTCGCGGAGCGAGCAGTGATCTGGACGAGCAGTACTTC
few	TRBV2	.	TRBJ2-7	CASSEIGSGEQYF	TGTGCCAGCAGTGAAATAGGTTCCGGCGAGCAGTACTTC
.	TRBV5-6	.	TRBJ1-6	CASSSEAGTGSYNSPLHF	TGTGCCAGCAGCTCCGAGGCAGGGACGGGATCCTATAATTCACCCCTCCACTTT
many	TRBV7-2	.	TRBJ1-5	CASSLDGNSNQPQHF	TGTGCCAGCAGCCTGGACGGGAATAGCAATCAGCCCCAGCATTTT
.	TRBV28	TRBD2	TRBJ2-5	CASSMTSRRTIQETQYF	TGTGCCAGCAGTATGACTAGCCGCAGAACTATTCAAGAGACCCAGTACTTC
.	TRBV12-3/TRBV12-4	TRBD2	TRBJ2-1	CASAPGTSVYNEQFF	TGTGCCAGCGCCCCTGGGACTAGCGTTTACAATGAGCAGTTCTTC
.	TRBV6-1	TRBD2	TRBJ2-2	CASRETSGNTGELFF	TGTGCCAGCAGAGAGACTAGCGGGAACACCGGGGAGCTGTTTTTT
.	TRBV20-1	.	TRBJ2-7	CSARDLLPSYEQYF	TGCAGTGCTAGAGATTTACTCCCTTCCTACGAGCAGTACTTC
few	TRBV19	.	TRBJ1-2	CASSILGGQSYGYTF	TGTGCCAGTAGTATTCTAGGCGGACAGTCCTATGGCTACACCTTC